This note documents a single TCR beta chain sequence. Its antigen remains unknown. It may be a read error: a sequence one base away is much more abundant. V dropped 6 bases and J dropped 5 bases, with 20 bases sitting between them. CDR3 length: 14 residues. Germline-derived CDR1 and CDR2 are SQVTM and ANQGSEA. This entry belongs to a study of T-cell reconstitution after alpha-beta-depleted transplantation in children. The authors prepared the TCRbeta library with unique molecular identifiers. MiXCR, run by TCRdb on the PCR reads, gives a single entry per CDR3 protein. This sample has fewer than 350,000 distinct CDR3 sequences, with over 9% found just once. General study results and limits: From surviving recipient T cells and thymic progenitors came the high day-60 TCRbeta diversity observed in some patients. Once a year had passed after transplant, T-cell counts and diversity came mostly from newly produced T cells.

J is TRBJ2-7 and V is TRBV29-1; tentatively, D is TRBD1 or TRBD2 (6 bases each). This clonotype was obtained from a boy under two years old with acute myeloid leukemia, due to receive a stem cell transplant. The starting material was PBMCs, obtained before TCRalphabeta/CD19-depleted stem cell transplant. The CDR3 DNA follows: TGCAGCGTCAAGGGGGGTCAGGGTGCCCACGAGCAGTACTTC. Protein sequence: CSVKGGQGAHEQYF.